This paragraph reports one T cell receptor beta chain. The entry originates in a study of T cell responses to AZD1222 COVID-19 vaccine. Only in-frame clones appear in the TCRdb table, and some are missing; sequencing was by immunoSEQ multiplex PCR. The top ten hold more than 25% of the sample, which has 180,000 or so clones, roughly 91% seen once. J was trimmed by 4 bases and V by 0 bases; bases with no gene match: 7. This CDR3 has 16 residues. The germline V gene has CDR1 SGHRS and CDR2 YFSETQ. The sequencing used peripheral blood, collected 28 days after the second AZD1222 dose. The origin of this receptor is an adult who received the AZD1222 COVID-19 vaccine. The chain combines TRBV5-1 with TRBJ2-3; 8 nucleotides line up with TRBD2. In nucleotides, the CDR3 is TGCGCCAGCAGCTTGGCCGGAGCGGGAGTGGCAGATACGCAGTATTTT. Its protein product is CASSLAGAGVADTQYF.